This TCR beta chain stems from a study of T cell responses to AZD1222 COVID-19 vaccine. Assay used: immunoSEQ multiplex PCR; TCRdb lists only in-frame clones, some missing. This sample has 140,000 to 150,000 clones, with roughly 90% found just once. Trimming took 5 bases from V and 0 from J, leaving 13 bases between them. The CDR3 has 15 residues. The V gene's germline CDR1 is LNHDA and CDR2 SQIVND (reference sequence). This clonotype was sampled from an adult who received the AZD1222 COVID-19 vaccine. The V gene is TRBV19, the J gene TRBJ1-1; D remains ambiguous. The input for sequencing was peripheral blood, taken 28 days after the second AZD1222 dose. The CDR3 bases are TGTGCCAGTAGTGTCGGACGGAGGATGAACACTGAAGCTTTCTTT. This codes for CASSVGRRMNTEAFF. The full variable domain, rest sourced from reference TRBV19 and TRBJ1-1, is DGGITQSPKYLFRKEGQNVTLSCEQNLNHDAMYWYRQDPGQGLRLIYYSQIVNDFQKGDIAEGYSVSREKKESFPLTVTSAQKNPTAFYLCASSVGRRMNTEAFFGQGTRLTVV.